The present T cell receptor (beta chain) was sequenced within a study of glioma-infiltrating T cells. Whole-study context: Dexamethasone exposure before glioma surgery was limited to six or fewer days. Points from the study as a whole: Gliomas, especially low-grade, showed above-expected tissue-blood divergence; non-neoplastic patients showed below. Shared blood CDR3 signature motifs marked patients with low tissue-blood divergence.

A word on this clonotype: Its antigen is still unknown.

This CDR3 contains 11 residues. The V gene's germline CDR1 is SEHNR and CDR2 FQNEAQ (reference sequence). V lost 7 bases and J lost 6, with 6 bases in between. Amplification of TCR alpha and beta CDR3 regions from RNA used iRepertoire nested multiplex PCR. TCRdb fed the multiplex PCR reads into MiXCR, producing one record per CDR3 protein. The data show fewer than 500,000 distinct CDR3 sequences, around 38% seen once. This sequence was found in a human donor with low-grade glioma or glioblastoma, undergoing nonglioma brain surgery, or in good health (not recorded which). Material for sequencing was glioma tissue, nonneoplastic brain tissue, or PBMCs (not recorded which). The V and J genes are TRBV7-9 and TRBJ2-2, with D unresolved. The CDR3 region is CASKWSGELFF. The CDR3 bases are TGTGCCAGCAAATGGTCCGGGGAGCTGTTTTTT.